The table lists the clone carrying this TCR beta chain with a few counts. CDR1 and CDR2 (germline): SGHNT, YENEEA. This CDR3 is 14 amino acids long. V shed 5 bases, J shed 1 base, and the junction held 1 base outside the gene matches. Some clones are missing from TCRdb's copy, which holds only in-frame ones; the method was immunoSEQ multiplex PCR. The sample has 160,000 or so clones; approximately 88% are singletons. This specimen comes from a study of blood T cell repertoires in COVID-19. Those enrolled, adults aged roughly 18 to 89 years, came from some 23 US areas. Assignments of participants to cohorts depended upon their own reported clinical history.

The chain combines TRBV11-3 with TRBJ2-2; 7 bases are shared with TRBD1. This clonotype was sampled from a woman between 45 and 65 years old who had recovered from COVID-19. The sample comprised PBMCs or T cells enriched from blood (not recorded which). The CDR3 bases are TGTGCCAGCAGCCCAGGGGGGAACACCGGGGAGCTGTTTTTT. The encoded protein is CASSPGGNTGELFF. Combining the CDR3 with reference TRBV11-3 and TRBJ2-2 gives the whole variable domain EAGVVQSPRYKIIEKKQPVAFWCNPISGHNTLYWYLQNLGQGPELLIRYENEEAVDDSQLPKDRFSAERLKGVDSTLKIQPAELGDSAVYLCASSPGGNTGELFFGEGSRLTVL.